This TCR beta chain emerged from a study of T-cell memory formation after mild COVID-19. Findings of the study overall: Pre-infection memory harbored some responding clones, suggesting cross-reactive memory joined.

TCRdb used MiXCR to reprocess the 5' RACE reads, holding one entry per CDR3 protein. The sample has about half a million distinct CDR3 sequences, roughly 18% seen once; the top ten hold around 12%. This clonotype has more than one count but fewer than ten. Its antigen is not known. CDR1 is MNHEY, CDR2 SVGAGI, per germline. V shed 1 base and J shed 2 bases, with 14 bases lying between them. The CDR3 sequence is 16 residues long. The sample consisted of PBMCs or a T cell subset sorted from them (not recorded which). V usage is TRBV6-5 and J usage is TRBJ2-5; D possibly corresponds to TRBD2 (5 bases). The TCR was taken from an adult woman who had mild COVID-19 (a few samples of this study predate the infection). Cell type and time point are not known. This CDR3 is CASSYLRTAPQETQYF. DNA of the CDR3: TGTGCCAGCAGTTACTTGAGGACTGCGCCTCAAGAGACCCAGTACTTC.